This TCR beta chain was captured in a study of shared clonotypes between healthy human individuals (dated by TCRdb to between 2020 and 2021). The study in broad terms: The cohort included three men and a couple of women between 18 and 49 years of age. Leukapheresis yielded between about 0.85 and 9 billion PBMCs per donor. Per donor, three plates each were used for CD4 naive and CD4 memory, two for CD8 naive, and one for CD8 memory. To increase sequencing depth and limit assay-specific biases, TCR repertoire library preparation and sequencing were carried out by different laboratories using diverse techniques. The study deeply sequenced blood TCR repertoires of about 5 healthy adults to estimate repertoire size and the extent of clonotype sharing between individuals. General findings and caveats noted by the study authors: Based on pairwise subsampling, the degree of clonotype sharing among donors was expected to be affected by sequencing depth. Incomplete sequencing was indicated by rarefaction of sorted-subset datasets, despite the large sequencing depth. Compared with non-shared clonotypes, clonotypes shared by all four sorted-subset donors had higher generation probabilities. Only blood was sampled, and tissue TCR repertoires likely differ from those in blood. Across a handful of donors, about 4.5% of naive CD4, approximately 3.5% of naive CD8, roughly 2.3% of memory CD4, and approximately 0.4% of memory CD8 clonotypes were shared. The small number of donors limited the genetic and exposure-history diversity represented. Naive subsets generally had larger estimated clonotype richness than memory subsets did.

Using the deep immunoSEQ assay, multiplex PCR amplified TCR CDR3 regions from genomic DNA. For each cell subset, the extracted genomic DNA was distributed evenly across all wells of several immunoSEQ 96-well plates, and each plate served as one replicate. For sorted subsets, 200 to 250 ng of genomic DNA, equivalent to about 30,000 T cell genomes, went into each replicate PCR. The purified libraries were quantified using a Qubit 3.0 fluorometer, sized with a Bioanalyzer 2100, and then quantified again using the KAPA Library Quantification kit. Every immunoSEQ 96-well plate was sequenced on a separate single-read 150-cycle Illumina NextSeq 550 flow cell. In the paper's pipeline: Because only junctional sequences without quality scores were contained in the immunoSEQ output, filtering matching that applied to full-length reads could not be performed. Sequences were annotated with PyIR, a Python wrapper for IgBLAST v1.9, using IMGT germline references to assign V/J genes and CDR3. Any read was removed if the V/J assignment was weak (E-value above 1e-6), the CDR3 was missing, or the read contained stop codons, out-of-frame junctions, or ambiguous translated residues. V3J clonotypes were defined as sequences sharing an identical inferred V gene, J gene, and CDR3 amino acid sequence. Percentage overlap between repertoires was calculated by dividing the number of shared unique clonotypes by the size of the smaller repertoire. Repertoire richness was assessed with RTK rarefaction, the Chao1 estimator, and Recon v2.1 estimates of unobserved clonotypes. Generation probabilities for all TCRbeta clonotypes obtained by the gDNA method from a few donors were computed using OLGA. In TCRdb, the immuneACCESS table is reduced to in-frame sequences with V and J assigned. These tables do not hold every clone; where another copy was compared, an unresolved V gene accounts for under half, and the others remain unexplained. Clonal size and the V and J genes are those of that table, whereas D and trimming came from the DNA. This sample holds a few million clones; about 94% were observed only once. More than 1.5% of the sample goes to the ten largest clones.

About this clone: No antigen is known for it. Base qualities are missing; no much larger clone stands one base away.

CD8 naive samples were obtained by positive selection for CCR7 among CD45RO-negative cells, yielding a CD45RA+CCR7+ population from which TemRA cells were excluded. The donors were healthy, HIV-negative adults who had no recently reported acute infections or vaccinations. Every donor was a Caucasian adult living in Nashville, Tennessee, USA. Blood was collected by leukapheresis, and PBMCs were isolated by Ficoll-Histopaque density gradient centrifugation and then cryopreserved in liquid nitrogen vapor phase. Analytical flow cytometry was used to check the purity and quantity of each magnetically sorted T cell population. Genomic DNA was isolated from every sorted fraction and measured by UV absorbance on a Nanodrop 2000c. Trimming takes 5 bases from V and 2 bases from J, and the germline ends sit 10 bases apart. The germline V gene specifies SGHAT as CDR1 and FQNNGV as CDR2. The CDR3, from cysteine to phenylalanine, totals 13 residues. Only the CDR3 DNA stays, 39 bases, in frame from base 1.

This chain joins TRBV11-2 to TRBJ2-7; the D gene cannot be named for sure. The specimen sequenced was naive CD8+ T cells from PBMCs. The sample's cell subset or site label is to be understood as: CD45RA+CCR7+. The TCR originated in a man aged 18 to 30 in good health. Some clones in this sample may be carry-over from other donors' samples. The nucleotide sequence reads TGTGCCAGCAGCGGCAGACACGCCTACGAGCAGTACTTC. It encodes CASSGRHAYEQYF.